The 10 T cell receptor beta chains below come from one sample, sequenced in a study of T cell changes during pregnancy in multiple sclerosis. Assay: immunoSEQ multiplex PCR; the TCRdb copy retains only in-frame clones and omits some. The sample holds tens of thousands of clones, over 80% seen once. Specimen: PBMCs, collected in the first trimester of pregnancy. The receptors come from a female donor in good health, serving as a control in a pregnancy study. Some clones in this sample may be carry-over from other donors' samples.

J is TRBJ2-1 and V is TRBV6-4; D not certain. V was pared by 0 bases and J by 2 bases, with 8 bases between. This CDR3 contains 15 residues. The germline V gene has CDR1 MRHNA and CDR2 SNTAGT. CDR3 DNA: TGTGCCAGCAGTGACTCGGCGGAGACCTACAATGAGCAGTTCTTC. Protein: CASSDSAETYNEQFF.

This sequence joins TRBV9 and TRBJ1-5; 11 bases align to TRBD1. Germline CDR1 SGDLS, CDR2 YYNGEE. V lost 4 bases, J lost 6 bases, and 3 bases stayed unmatched. The CDR3 length is 14 residues. The CDR3 protein is CASSPGQGAQPQHF. CDR3 coding DNA: TGTGCCAGCAGCCCCGGACAGGGGGCTCAGCCCCAGCATTTT.

The chain joins TRBV5-1 to TRBJ2-7; 8 bases are shared with TRBD1. The CDR3 totals 16 residues. The germline gives CDR1 SGHRS, CDR2 YFSETQ. The J segment lost 2 bases and the V segment lost 0 bases, leaving 7 bases of the junction unmatched. Written as DNA, the CDR3 is TGCGCCAGCAGCTTGGAAGGGACAGGCTCCCCCTACGAGCAGTACTTC. As protein: CASSLEGTGSPYEQYF. Full variable domain (rest looked up from reference TRBV5-1 and TRBJ2-7): KAGVTQTPRYLIKTRGQQVTLSCSPISGHRSVSWYQQTPGQGLQFLFEYFSETQRNKGNFPGRFSGRQFSNSRSEMNVSTLELGDSALYLCASSLEGTGSPYEQYFGPGTRLTVT.

This chain joins TRBV11-2 and TRBJ2-2, with D possibly matching TRBD2 (5 bases). The CDR3 sequence is 16 residues long. Germline CDR1 reads SGHAT; CDR2 reads FQNNGV. V lost 1 base and J 6 bases, leaving 15 bases between the germline ends. The CDR3 coding sequence is TGTGCCAGCAGCTTAGCACGTCTAGCCCGCCCCGGGGAGCTGTTTTTT. Translated: CASSLARLARPGELFF.

The V gene is TRBV7-2, the J gene TRBJ2-7; TRBD1 matches at 9 bases. Looked up from germline, CDR1 is SGHTA and CDR2 is FQGNSA. The junction had 0 bases not matched to a gene; V was cut back by 1 base and J by 2 bases. CDR3 length: 14 residues. CDR3 sequence reads: CASSLGTGAYEQYF. CDR3 in DNA: TGTGCCAGCAGCTTAGGGACAGGGGCCTACGAGCAGTACTTC.

V usage is TRBV7-9 and J usage is TRBJ2-5; 10 nucleotides align to TRBD1. Germline V gene data show CDR1 as SEHNR and CDR2 as FQNEAQ (reference sequence). With 4 bases clipped from V and 1 base from J, the junction kept 3 bases outside the gene matches. CDR3 length: 15 residues. The CDR3 sequence is CASSSGTGAQETQYF. The CDR3 DNA sequence: TGTGCCAGCAGCTCCGGGACAGGGGCCCAAGAGACCCAGTACTTC.

V usage is TRBV6-5 and J usage is TRBJ1-5; D is possibly TRBD1 (5 bases). This CDR3 spans 15 amino acids. Germline values: CDR1 MNHEY, CDR2 SVGAGI. The V gene lost 5 bases and the J gene lost 1 base, with 12 bases spanning the gap. CDR3 sequence reads: CASSRTSGSNQPQHF. The DNA for the CDR3 is TGTGCCAGCAGTAGGACATCAGGGAGCAATCAGCCCCAGCATTTT.

CDR3 coding DNA: TGCGCCAGCAGTCATCGGGATCTTTGCAACGGCGGGTATGGCTACACCTTC. Protein product: CASSHRDLCNGGYGYTF. The chain recombines TRBV23-1 with TRBJ1-2; D unclear. TRBV23-1 is given ORF status, its function remaining uncertain. The CDR3 is 17 amino acids. V was cut by 3 bases and J by 5 bases, with 22 bases left in between.

The genes are TRBV4-2 and TRBJ2-5; 14 positions agree with TRBD2. The CDR3 covers 21 residues. V trimming: 0 bases; J trimming: 4 bases; junction bases outside the gene matches: 16. CDR1 is LGHNA and CDR2 is YNFKEQ in the germline V gene. The CDR3 sequence: CASSQEGLAGEGEGARETQYF. As DNA, the CDR3 is TGTGCCAGCAGCCAAGAGGGACTAGCGGGAGAGGGAGAGGGAGCACGAGAGACCCAGTACTTC.

The chain carries TRBV19 and TRBJ1-5; 8 bases fit TRBD1. CDR3 size: 13 residues. CDR1 and CDR2 from the germline V gene are LNHDA and SQIVND (reference sequence). Losses at the gene ends were 5 bases for V and 5 bases for J; bases not matched to a gene: 2. The CDR3 DNA is TGTGCCAGTAGTGTGACAGGGGATCAGCCCCAGCATTTT. This encodes CASSVTGDQPQHF.